The TCR beta chain described here comes from a study of cytomegalovirus exposure and HLA in healthy donors. Study results and caveats: The classifier was said to identify cytomegalovirus status with high specificity and sensitivity.

Trimming stripped 1 base from V and 3 bases from J, with 9 bases between. The length of the CDR3 is 14 residues. Germline CDR1 SGHAT, CDR2 FQNNGV. With regard to this clone: The antigen is unknown.

This PCR relied on a set of 60 Vbeta primers and 13 Jbeta primers. Assay: immunoSEQ multiplex PCR; the TCRdb copy retains only in-frame clones and omits some. The data contain under 200,000 clones, roughly 85% of them seen just once; the ten biggest clones take up about 2%. Sequences were obtained from PBMCs. The TCR originated in a woman in her forties or fifties in good health and CMV-seronegative. V and J are TRBV11-2 and TRBJ1-1, with no clear D. Here the CDR3 DNA reads TGTGCCAGCAGCTTAGTGGCGGGAGACACTGAAGCTTTCTTT. It encodes CASSLVAGDTEAFF.